The next 20 T cell receptor beta chains were all read from a single sample in a study of cytomegalovirus exposure and HLA in healthy donors. Use of 60 Vbeta and 13 Jbeta primers characterized the PCR. Only in-frame clones appear in the TCRdb table, and some are missing; sequencing was by immunoSEQ multiplex PCR. The table records 150,000 to 200,000 clones, roughly 70% of them present only once. Sequenced: PBMCs. Receptors were obtained from a girl aged 5-17 years in good health and CMV-seronegative.

CDR3 sequence reads: CASSRRETGNSPLHF. In nucleotides, the CDR3 is TGTGCCAGTTCACGCCGGGAGACGGGGAATTCACCCCTCCACTTT. The gene calls are TRBV19 and TRBJ1-6, with D uncertain. V was trimmed by 8 bases and J by 7 bases, leaving 18 bases between them. From germline, CDR1 is LNHDA and CDR2 SQIVND (reference sequence). The CDR3 is 15 amino acids. Drawing the rest from reference TRBV19 and TRBJ1-6, the complete variable domain is DGGITQSPKYLFRKEGQNVTLSCEQNLNHDAMYWYRQDPGQGLRLIYYSQIVNDFQKGDIAEGYSVSREKKESFPLTVTSAQKNPTAFYLCASSRRETGNSPLHFGNGTRLTVT.

This chain uses TRBV5-1 with TRBJ2-5; 11 bases agree with TRBD2. Germline CDR1 SGHRS, CDR2 YFSETQ. After removal of 4 bases from V and 5 bases from J, the junction contained 7 bases not matched to a gene. The CDR3 sequence is 15 residues long. CDR3 residues: CASSRPGLAVETQYF. In DNA, the CDR3 is TGCGCCAGCAGCAGGCCGGGACTAGCGGTGGAGACCCAGTACTTC.

The chain links TRBV4-1 to TRBJ1-1; 7 positions match TRBD1. This CDR3 comprises 15 residues. J lost 1 base, V lost 3 bases, and 5 bases had no gene match. Germline V gene sequence: CDR1 MGHRA, CDR2 YSYEKL. CDR3 bases: TGCGCCAGCAGCCACCTTGGGACAGCGAACACTGAAGCTTTCTTT. Residues: CASSHLGTANTEAFF.

The rearrangement links TRBV15 to TRBJ1-3; 7 bases are a match to TRBD1. V lost 8 bases, J lost 0 bases, and 7 bases stayed unmatched. This CDR3 has 15 residues. CDR1 is LNHNV, CDR2 YYDKDF, per germline (reference sequence). The CDR3 region has the DNA TGTGCCACCGGGCCCGACAGGGACTCTGGAAACACCATATATTTT. This sequence encodes CATGPDRDSGNTIYF.

The table lists this clone with a count of one. V gene TRBV28 combines with J gene TRBJ1-5; 11 nucleotides line up with TRBD1. This CDR3 is 19 amino acids long. Germline V gene sequence: CDR1 MDHEN, CDR2 SYDVKM. V gave up 3 bases and J gave up 1 base; unmatched junction bases: 11. The CDR3 sequence is CASSFVRTGGPRSNQPQHF. CDR3 in DNA: TGTGCCAGCAGTTTCGTTCGGACAGGGGGCCCTAGGAGCAATCAGCCCCAGCATTTT.

The chain links TRBV6-1 to TRBJ1-1; no reliable D call. The length of the CDR3 is 13 residues. Trimming removed 3 bases at V and 5 bases at J, with 10 bases between. The germline gives CDR1 MNHNS, CDR2 SASEGT. CDR3 nucleotides: TGTGCCAGCAGTGACGGCCAGCGGACTGAAGCTTTCTTT. Amino acids: CASSDGQRTEAFF.

The chain has TRBV5-1 and TRBJ1-1, with 7 bases aligning to TRBD1. V shed 6 bases, J shed 0 bases, and the junction held 5 bases outside the gene matches. The CDR3 sequence is 14 residues long. Per the germline V gene, CDR1 is SGHRS and CDR2 is YFSETQ. The CDR3 DNA is TGCGCCAGCACACCGACAGGGTTGAACACTGAAGCTTTCTTT. The encoded protein is CASTPTGLNTEAFF.

The chain uses TRBV12-2 and TRBJ1-5; TRBD1, as called in the table, went unchecked against the DNA. TRBV12-2 is tagged as a pseudogene. This CDR3 contains 18 residues. The CDR3 is CASPPRQACRTSNQPQHF. The CDR3 region has the DNA TGTGCAAGCCCCCCCCGACAGGCGTGCCGGACTAGCAATCAGCCCCAGCATTTT.

The gene calls are TRBV4-2 and TRBJ2-5; 14 nucleotides line up with TRBD2. The CDR3 length is 16 residues. The germline gives CDR1 LGHNA, CDR2 YNFKEQ. Germline trimming cut 0 bases from V and 4 bases from J; bases unmatched to any gene: 1. Here the CDR3 reads CASSQDGLAGGETQYF. The CDR3 DNA is TGTGCCAGCAGCCAAGACGGACTAGCGGGGGGAGAGACCCAGTACTTC.

V gene TRBV13 combines with J gene TRBJ1-5; weak D call: TRBD1 (6 bases). V lost 6 bases and J 0 bases, leaving 9 bases between the germline ends. Germline V gene data show CDR1 as PRHDT and CDR2 as FYEKMQ (reference sequence). The CDR3 length is 14 residues. The CDR3 DNA sequence: TGTGCCAGCAGGGGGACATATAGCAATCAGCCCCAGCATTTT. This codes for CASRGTYSNQPQHF.

The J gene is TRBJ2-5, the V gene TRBV4-1; D is perhaps TRBD2 (5 bases). Germline V lookup: CDR1 MGHRA, CDR2 YSYEKL. Trimming pared 7 bases from V and 3 bases from J, leaving 15 bases between. There are 14 residues in the CDR3. CDR3 in DNA: TGCGCCAGCACCCCCCTTGAGAGGGAAGAGACCCAGTACTTC. This codes for CASTPLEREETQYF.

The chain employs TRBV19 and TRBJ2-7; TRBD2 matches 12 bases. The CDR3 is 17 residues long. Per the germline V gene, CDR1 is LNHDA and CDR2 is SQIVND (reference sequence). V shed 7 bases, J shed 3 bases, and the junction held 13 bases outside the gene matches. CDR3 amino acids: CASNSPRTSGEYYEQYF. In DNA form, the CDR3 reads TGTGCCAGTAATTCGCCCCGGACTAGCGGGGAATACTACGAGCAGTACTTC.

This clone was seen a handful of times. The genes are TRBV5-1 and TRBJ2-7; TRBD2 aligns across 7 bases. Germline V CDR1 and CDR2: SGHRS, YFSETQ. This CDR3 region has 15 residues. With V trimmed by 3 bases and J by 3 bases, 9 bases remained unmatched. CDR3 protein: CASSSHLGGSYEQYF. CDR3 nucleotides: TGCGCCAGCAGCTCCCATCTCGGGGGGAGCTACGAGCAGTACTTC.

This chain connects TRBV10-1 to TRBJ2-3; TRBD1 agrees at 7 bases. This CDR3 has 15 amino acids. The germline V gene has CDR1 WNHNN and CDR2 SYGVQD (reference sequence). Trimming cost V 4 bases and J 2 bases; bases outside gene matches: 6. The DNA for the CDR3 is TGCGCCAGCAGTGGAACAGGGGCCTTCACAGATACGCAGTATTTT. It translates to CASSGTGAFTDTQYF.

The chain links TRBV27 to TRBJ1-5; D unclear. The CDR3 has 13 residues. CDR1 is MNHEY and CDR2 is SMNVEV in the germline V gene (reference sequence). Trimming cost V 3 bases and J 4 bases, with 7 bases left between them. In DNA form, the CDR3 reads TGTGCCAGCAGTTTTTCGAGGAATCAGCCCCAGCATTTT. This translates into CASSFSRNQPQHF.

The genes are TRBV5-1 and TRBJ2-7, with D perhaps TRBD2 (6 bases). Per germline, CDR1 SGHRS and CDR2 YFSETQ. Trimming removed 4 bases at V and 0 bases at J, with 20 bases between. This CDR3 comprises 17 residues. The CDR3 coding sequence is TGCGCCAGCAGCGGCAGTCCCCTCGGGGGTTCCTCCTACGAGCAGTACTTC. Its translation: CASSGSPLGGSSYEQYF.

The V call is TRBV30, the J call TRBJ2-5, with D maybe TRBD2 (8 bases). The CDR3 consists of 15 residues. V gave up 3 bases and J gave up 9 bases, with 23 bases separating them. The germline V gene encodes CDR1 GTSNPN and CDR2 SVGIG (reference sequence). The CDR3: CAWRGGQRGNHPQYF. The CDR3 DNA reads TGTGCCTGGAGAGGGGGACAGCGGGGGAATCATCCCCAGTACTTC.

CDR3 region: CASTAGIETQYF. The CDR3 DNA sequence: TGTGCCAGCACCGCCGGGATAGAGACCCAGTACTTC. V and J are TRBV7-9 and TRBJ2-5; TRBD2 might be the D (5 bases). V dropped 7 bases and J dropped 4 bases, with 10 bases sitting between them. The germline V gene has CDR1 SEHNR and CDR2 FQNEAQ (reference sequence). This CDR3 contains 12 residues. Together with reference TRBV7-9 and TRBJ2-5, the CDR3 gives the full variable domain: DTGVSQNPRHKITKRGQNVTFRCDPISEHNRLYWYRQTLGQGPEFLTYFQNEAQLEKSRLLSDRFSAERPKGSFSTLEIQRTEQGDSAMYLCASTAGIETQYFGPGTRLLVL.

The V call is TRBV27, the J call TRBJ2-5; 12 bases align to TRBD2. Germline V gene data show CDR1 as MNHEY and CDR2 as SMNVEV (reference sequence). The CDR3 spans 15 residues. With 4 bases clipped from V and 10 bases from J, the junction kept 10 bases outside the gene matches. CDR3 nucleotide sequence: TGTGCCAGCAGTTCTCTCCCTAGCGGGGGGGCGGTCCAGTACTTC. It is translated as CASSSLPSGGAVQYF.

The rearrangement links TRBV7-9 to TRBJ2-3; 7 nucleotides align to TRBD2. CDR1 and CDR2 from the germline V gene are SEHNR and FQNEAQ (reference sequence). The V and J ends lost 4 bases and 0 bases, in that order; junction bases with no gene match: 1. This CDR3 comprises 14 residues. Here the CDR3 reads CASSWGGSTDTQYF. In DNA, the CDR3 is TGTGCCAGCAGCTGGGGGGGGAGCACAGATACGCAGTATTTT.